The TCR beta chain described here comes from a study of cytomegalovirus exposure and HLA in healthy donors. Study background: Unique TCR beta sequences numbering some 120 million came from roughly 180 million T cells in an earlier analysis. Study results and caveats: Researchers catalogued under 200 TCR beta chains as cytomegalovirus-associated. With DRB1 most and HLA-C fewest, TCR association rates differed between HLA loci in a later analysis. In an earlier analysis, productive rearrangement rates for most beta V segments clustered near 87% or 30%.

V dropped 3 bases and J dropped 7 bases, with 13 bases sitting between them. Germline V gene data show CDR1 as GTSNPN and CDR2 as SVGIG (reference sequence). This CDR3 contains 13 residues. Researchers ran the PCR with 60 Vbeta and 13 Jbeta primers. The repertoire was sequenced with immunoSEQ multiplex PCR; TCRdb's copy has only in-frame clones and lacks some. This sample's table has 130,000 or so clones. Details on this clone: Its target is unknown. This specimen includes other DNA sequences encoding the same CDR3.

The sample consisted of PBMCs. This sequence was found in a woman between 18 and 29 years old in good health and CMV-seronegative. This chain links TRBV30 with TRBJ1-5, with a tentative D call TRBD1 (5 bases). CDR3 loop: CAWSLTVGQPQHF. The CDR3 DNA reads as TGTGCCTGGAGCTTGACAGTCGGCCAGCCCCAGCATTTT.